Below, 29 T cell receptor beta chains from the same sample are listed, as sequenced in a study of regulatory T cells in long-lasting Graves disease. Time point of the sample: newly diagnosed GD, antithyroid drugs for less than 3 months. With RNA extracted from PBMCs as input, the TCR library was made. Libraries of TCR beta came from iRepertoire HTBI primers plus Arm-PCR of CDR3 regions. TCRdb re-called the multiplex PCR reads through MiXCR, storing one row per CDR3 protein. The sample has 500,000 to 700,000 distinct CDR3 sequences, under 20% seen once. A further study also used this sample, focusing on T cells in Graves' hyperthyroidism and ophthalmopathy.

This specimen consisted of peripheral blood mononuclear cells (PBMCs), obtained at new diagnosis, from a patient treated with antithyroid drugs. These receptors were obtained from a young woman with Graves disease.

The chain joins TRBV20-1 to TRBJ2-1; no clear D gene. V was clipped by 5 bases and J by 4 bases, with 3 bases between them. The germline gives CDR1 DFQATT, CDR2 SNEGSKA (reference sequence). This CDR3 region has 10 residues. The CDR3 is CSALYNEQFF. The CDR3 DNA is TGCAGTGCTTTATACAATGAGCAGTTCTTC.

The V call is TRBV15, the J call TRBJ2-3; D uncertain. The V and J ends lost 3 bases and 4 bases respectively, with 8 bases between them. CDR3 length: 13 amino acids. Germline values: CDR1 LNHNV, CDR2 YYDKDF (reference sequence). CDR3 DNA: TGTGCCACCAGCAGTTGGTTCGCAGATACGCAGTATTTT. It is translated as CATSSWFADTQYF.

The chain links TRBV29-1 to TRBJ2-7, with 10 bases lining up with TRBD1. The CDR3 contains 13 residues. The J segment lost 7 bases and the V segment lost 4 bases, leaving 7 bases of the junction unmatched. Germline CDR1 and CDR2: SQVTM and ANQGSEA. The CDR3 nucleotides are TGCAGCGTTGCCGGGACAGGGGCAGGGGAGCAGTACTTC. This translates into CSVAGTGAGEQYF.

The V call is TRBV20-1, the J call TRBJ2-2; possibly TRBD2 for D (6 bases). CDR1 is DFQATT and CDR2 is SNEGSKA in the germline V gene (reference sequence). V was clipped by 6 bases and J by 1 base, with 15 bases between them. CDR3 length: 15 amino acids. The CDR3 region is CSAPPFGRNTGELFF. The CDR3 region has the DNA TGCAGTGCCCCCCCCTTCGGGAGGAACACCGGGGAGCTGTTTTTT.

In its sample, this clonotype was seen a few times. This sequence joins TRBV7-9 and TRBJ1-2; 8 bases agree with TRBD1. J lost 6 bases, V lost 4 bases, and 10 bases had no gene match. This CDR3 spans 15 amino acids. Germline CDR1 and CDR2: SEHNR and FQNEAQ (reference sequence). The CDR3 loop reads CASSYSNRGLNGYTF. The CDR3 DNA sequence: TGTGCCAGCAGCTATTCTAACAGGGGGTTGAATGGCTACACCTTC.

This chain links TRBV12-3 or TRBV12-4 with TRBJ2-3; D perhaps matches TRBD1 (6 bases). The CDR3 extends over 13 amino acids. V was pared by 9 bases and J by 5 bases, with 15 bases between. DNA of the CDR3: TGTGCCAGTACAAGGACAGAACTAGATACGCAGTATTTT. Its protein product is CASTRTELDTQYF.

In this sample, this clonotype turned up a few times. The gene calls are TRBV20-1 and TRBJ1-1; the D is unclear. Trimming took off 3 bases at V and 6 bases at J, with 8 bases between the two ends. The germline CDR1 and CDR2 sequences are DFQATT and SNEGSKA (reference sequence). This CDR3 is built from 11 residues. CDR3 bases: TGCAGTGCTAGGAGATTGGCTGAAGCTTTCTTT. Its translation is CSARRLAEAFF.

This clonotype was detected a few times. The chain is built from TRBV9 and TRBJ1-2; TRBD1 aligns across 7 bases. Unmatched junction bases numbered 16, after V lost 3 bases and J lost 8 bases. The CDR3 is 16 residues long. The germline V gene has CDR1 SGDLS and CDR2 YYNGEE. The CDR3 here is CASSGGIRQGSNGYTF. As DNA, the CDR3 is TGTGCCAGCAGCGGGGGGATCAGACAGGGATCGAACGGCTACACCTTC.

The chain recombines TRBV4-1 with TRBJ2-1; 9 bases map to TRBD2. Germline CDR1 and CDR2: MGHRA and YSYEKL. Trimming at V came to 8 bases and at J to 2 bases, leaving 13 bases not matched to a gene. The CDR3 sequence is 17 residues long. The CDR3 DNA reads as TGCGCCAGCTGGGTCCTAGCGGGGAAACAAACCTACAATGAGCAGTTCTTC. It yields the protein CASWVLAGKQTYNEQFF.

V is TRBV7-8 and J is TRBJ1-2; the D gene is possibly TRBD1 (5 bases). In germline, CDR1 is SGHVS, CDR2 FQNEAQ. This CDR3 is built from 14 residues. The V gene lost 5 bases and the J gene lost 3 bases, with 13 bases spanning the gap. DNA for the CDR3: TGTGCCAGCAGCGCGGGGGTTGGGGACTATGGCTACACCTTC. Its protein is CASSAGVGDYGYTF.

The V and J genes are TRBV10-3 and TRBJ2-7, with TRBD1 identical over 7 bases. The V gene's germline CDR1 is ENHRY and CDR2 SYGVKD. This CDR3 has 12 residues. Trimming at V came to 6 bases and at J to 3 bases, leaving 2 bases not matched to a gene. This CDR3 is CAIRDRNYEQYF. The DNA for the CDR3 is TGTGCCATCAGGGACAGGAACTACGAGCAGTACTTC.

This clonotype occurred a few times. The chain couples TRBV7-6 to TRBJ1-6; D not resolved. Trimming left V 1 base short and J 5 bases short, with 12 bases between. This CDR3 is 16 amino acids long. Looked up from germline, CDR1 is SGHVS and CDR2 is FNYEAQ. CDR3 amino acids: CASSLDFDPNNSPLHF. The CDR3 DNA sequence: TGTGCCAGCAGCTTAGACTTCGACCCAAATAATTCACCCCTCCACTTT.

This clonotype was detected ten times or more. V usage is TRBV6-1 and J usage is TRBJ1-1; D is uncertain. Between the trimmed V and J ends, which lost 6 bases and 1 base, there was a span of 12 bases. Germline CDR1 and CDR2: MNHNS and SASEGT. The CDR3 is 14 residues long. The CDR3: CASSSLGRNTEAFF. The CDR3 coding sequence is TGTGCCAGCAGCTCTCTCGGACGGAACACTGAAGCTTTCTTT.

This clonotype was detected many times. J is TRBJ2-2 and V is TRBV2; D unresolved. CDR1 SNHLY and CDR2 FYNNEI come from the germline V gene. Trimming took 9 bases from V and 7 from J, leaving 9 bases between them. The CDR3 runs 11 residues. CDR3 DNA sequence: TGTGCCAGTCAACAAGGCGGGGAGCTGTTTTTT. It yields the protein CASQQGGELFF.

The chain employs TRBV2 and TRBJ2-1; tentative D call: TRBD1 (5 bases). The germline gives CDR1 SNHLY, CDR2 FYNNEI. This CDR3 spans 17 amino acids. The V end lost 3 bases, the J end lost 0 bases, and 15 bases lay between the germline ends. The DNA for the CDR3 is TGTGCCAGCAGTGAGTGGGGCAGGTCGAGCTCCTACAATGAGCAGTTCTTC. Amino acids: CASSEWGRSSSYNEQFF. The full variable domain, its missing parts supplied by reference TRBV2 and TRBJ2-1, is EPEVTQTPSHQVTQMGQEVILRCVPISNHLYFYWYRQILGQKVEFLVSFYNNEISEKSEIFDDQFSVERPDGSNFTLKIRSTKLEDSAMYFCASSEWGRSSSYNEQFFGPGTRLTVL.

This clonotype was seen a handful of times. The chain combines TRBV5-1 with TRBJ2-1; 11 bases map to TRBD1. Trimming cost V 3 bases and J 8 bases; bases outside gene matches: 7. The V gene's germline CDR1 is SGHRS and CDR2 YFSETQ. This CDR3 is built from 15 residues. In DNA, the CDR3 is TGCGCCAGCAGCTGGTCCGGGACAGGGGGGGATGAGCAGTTCTTC. As protein: CASSWSGTGGDEQFF.

This clonotype was picked up many times. The chain has TRBV11-2 and TRBJ1-5; D is undetermined. V lost 1 base, J lost 1 base, and 5 bases lay in between. The CDR3 totals 14 residues. Germline CDR1 and CDR2: SGHAT and FQNNGV. The CDR3 loop is CASSLGRSNQPQHF. Here the CDR3 DNA reads TGTGCCAGCAGCTTAGGTCGGAGCAATCAGCCCCAGCATTTT.

This clonotype was found once. A much larger clone is a single base away; this may be a read error. The chain joins TRBV6-2 or TRBV6-3 to TRBJ2-2; a weak D match, TRBD2 (6 bases). The CDR3 consists of 16 residues. V was trimmed by 2 bases and J by 8 bases, leaving 18 bases between them. Per germline, CDR1 MNHEY and CDR2 SVGEGT. For the CDR3, the DNA is TGTGCCAGCAGTTACGTACCCACTTCTGCGGGAGGGGAGCTGTTTTTT. Translated, it gives CASSYVPTSAGGELFF.

This sequence joins TRBV7-9 and TRBJ1-2; D is unresolved. Per germline, CDR1 SEHNR and CDR2 FQNEAQ (reference sequence). This CDR3 is 13 amino acids long. V was pared by 4 bases and J by 4 bases, with 10 bases between. The CDR3 nucleotides read TGTGCCAGCAGCTCAGGAGGCCTCTATGGCTACACCTTC. As protein: CASSSGGLYGYTF.

V is TRBV20-1 and J is TRBJ2-7; TRBD1 or TRBD2 may be the D gene (5 bases each). The V end was cut by 4 bases, the J end by 5 bases, with 18 bases between. The CDR3 contains 14 residues. CDR1 and CDR2 (germline): DFQATT, SNEGSKA (reference sequence). Written as DNA, the CDR3 is TGCAGTGCTATCGGGGCCCGTAGGCTAAACGAGCAGTACTTC. Its protein product is CSAIGARRLNEQYF.

The sample holds many counts of this clonotype. CDR3 region: CASSLGLLETQYF. Written as DNA, the CDR3 is TGTGCCAGCAGCCTCGGACTATTGGAGACCCAGTACTTC. This chain links TRBV28 with TRBJ2-5; maybe TRBD2 (6 bases). The V end lost 6 bases, the J end lost 5 bases, and 13 bases lay between the germline ends. Germline CDR1 and CDR2: MDHEN and SYDVKM. CDR3 length: 13 residues.

In its sample, this clonotype was seen a few times. This rearrangement joins TRBV6-1 to TRBJ1-1; D is possibly TRBD1 (6 bases). V shed 6 bases and J shed 11 bases, with 25 bases lying between them. The germline CDR1 and CDR2 sequences are MNHNS and SASEGT. The CDR3 runs to 15 residues. The DNA of the CDR3 is TGTGCCAGCAGGATGAGGGGGGTGATCTTTTCTTATGCTTTCTTT. Its protein product is CASRMRGVIFSYAFF.

This clonotype came up a few times. The chain carries TRBV25-1 and TRBJ2-1; no clear D gene. Trimming cost V 3 bases and J 3 bases, with 9 bases left between them. This CDR3 comprises 14 residues. Germline lookup yields CDR1 MGHDK and CDR2 SYGVNS. The CDR3 DNA follows: TGTGCCAGCAGTGACCCAGGAGTCTACAATGAGCAGTTCTTC. As protein: CASSDPGVYNEQFF.

This clonotype has just a few counts. The chain has TRBV20-1 and TRBJ1-6; D remains ambiguous. The germline gives CDR1 DFQATT, CDR2 SNEGSKA (reference sequence). V lost 1 base to trimming and J lost 1 base, with 14 bases between them. The CDR3 covers 17 residues. Here the CDR3 reads CSARADLPWSYNSPLHF. The CDR3 DNA follows: TGCAGTGCTAGAGCAGACCTACCTTGGTCCTATAATTCACCCCTCCACTTT.

This clonotype was picked up many times. The chain uses TRBV6-9 and TRBJ2-1; 13 positions agree with TRBD2. This CDR3 is 17 amino acids long. The junction had 9 bases not matched to a gene; V was cut back by 3 bases and J by 7 bases. Germline V gene lookup returns CDR1 MNHGY and CDR2 SVAAGI. CDR3 sequence: CASSYTLAGGPRNEQFF. DNA of the CDR3: TGTGCCAGCAGTTACACACTAGCGGGAGGGCCTCGGAATGAGCAGTTCTTC.

The V call is TRBV28, the J call TRBJ2-2; 8 bases agree with TRBD1. Losses at the gene ends were 5 bases for V and 1 base for J; bases not matched to a gene: 9. Germline V gene data show CDR1 as MDHEN and CDR2 as SYDVKM. This CDR3 has 17 amino acids. The CDR3 region has the DNA TGTGCCAGCAGTCGCCTACCGGGACAGGTGAACACCGGGGAGCTGTTTTTT. It translates to CASSRLPGQVNTGELFF.

V gene TRBV15 combines with J gene TRBJ1-4, with TRBD1 matching 9 bases. Germline-derived CDR1 and CDR2 are LNHNV and YYDKDF (reference sequence). The CDR3 is 15 residues long. Trimming removed 3 bases from V and 6 bases from J; junction bases left unmatched: 5. The CDR3 is CATSRDRGRYEKLFF. For the CDR3, the DNA is TGTGCCACCAGCAGGGACAGGGGTAGATATGAAAAACTGTTTTTT.

This clonotype turned up a few times. In nucleotides, the CDR3 is TGTGCCAGCAAAACTAGGGATGGCTACACCTTC. Encoded protein: CASKTRDGYTF. V is TRBV28 and J is TRBJ1-2; D uncertain. This CDR3 contains 11 residues. With 7 bases removed from V and 6 bases from J, the gap between germline ends came to 9 bases. Per the germline V gene, CDR1 is MDHEN and CDR2 is SYDVKM.

This rearrangement joins TRBV5-1 to TRBJ2-7; TRBD2 matches at 8 bases. The CDR3 covers 16 residues. Unmatched junction bases numbered 9, after V lost 4 bases and J lost 0 bases. Germline values: CDR1 SGHRS, CDR2 YFSETQ. CDR3 amino acids: CASSRGGREASYEQYF. The CDR3 coding sequence is TGCGCCAGCAGCCGGGGGGGGCGGGAGGCCTCCTACGAGCAGTACTTC.